Below, one T cell receptor (beta chain) is given with its context. Study processing details: Estimates of nucleated cell counts were drawn from the amplification of reference gene primers. Profiled with immunoSEQ multiplex PCR; TCRdb holds only in-frame clones, not every one. V, J and clone size are taken as reported in that table, and D and trimming were inferred from the DNA itself. The sample lists roughly 94,000 clones, 75% to 85% occurring once. This specimen comes from a study of blood T cell repertoires in COVID-19. In the study overall: Acute and convalescent COVID-19 samples came from the United States, Italy and Spain. From T cells, B-cell-depleted T cells, or PBMCs came the material, which was cDNA or gDNA.

The length of the CDR3 is 15 residues. CDR1 SGDLS and CDR2 YYNGEE come from the germline V gene. With 0 bases removed from V and 4 bases from J, the gap between germline ends came to 13 bases. The sequencing input was peripheral blood. The chain uses TRBV9 and TRBJ1-2; D is unclear. The TCR sequence derives from a man in his sixties with acute or convalescent COVID-19. The CDR3 nucleotides are TGTGCCAGCAGCGTAGGAGAGGGTTATCCCTATGGCTACACCTTC. It codes for CASSVGEGYPYGYTF. The entire variable domain, with the rest obtained from reference TRBV9 and TRBJ1-2, is as follows: DSGVTQTPKHLITATGQRVTLRCSPRSGDLSVYWYQQSLDQGLQFLIQYYNGEERAKGNILERFSAQQFPDLHSELNLSSLELGDSALYFCASSVGEGYPYGYTFGSGTRLTVV.